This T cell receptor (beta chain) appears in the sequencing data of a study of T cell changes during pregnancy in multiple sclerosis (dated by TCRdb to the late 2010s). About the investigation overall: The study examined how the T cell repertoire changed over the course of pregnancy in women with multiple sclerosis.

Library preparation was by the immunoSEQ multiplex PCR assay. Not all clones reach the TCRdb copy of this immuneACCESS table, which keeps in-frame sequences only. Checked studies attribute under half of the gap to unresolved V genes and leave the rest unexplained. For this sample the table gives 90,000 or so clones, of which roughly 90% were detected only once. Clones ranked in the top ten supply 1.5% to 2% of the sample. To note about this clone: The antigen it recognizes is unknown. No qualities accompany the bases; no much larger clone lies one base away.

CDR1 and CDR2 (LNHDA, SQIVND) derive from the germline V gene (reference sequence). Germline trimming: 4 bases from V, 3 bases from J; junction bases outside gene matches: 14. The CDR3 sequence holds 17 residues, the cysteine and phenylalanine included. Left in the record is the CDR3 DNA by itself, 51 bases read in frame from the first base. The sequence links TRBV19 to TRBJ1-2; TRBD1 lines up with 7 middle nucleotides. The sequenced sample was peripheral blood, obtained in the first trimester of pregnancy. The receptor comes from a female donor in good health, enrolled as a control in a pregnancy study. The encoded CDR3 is CASSSWTGGLLDYGYTF. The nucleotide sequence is TGTGCCAGTAGTAGCTGGACAGGCGGATTATTAGACTATGGCTACACCTTC. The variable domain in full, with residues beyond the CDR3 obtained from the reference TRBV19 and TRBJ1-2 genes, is DGGITQSPKYLFRKEGQNVTLSCEQNLNHDAMYWYRQDPGQGLRLIYYSQIVNDFQKGDIAEGYSVSREKKESFPLTVTSAQKNPTAFYLCASSSWTGGLLDYGYTFGSGTRLTVV.